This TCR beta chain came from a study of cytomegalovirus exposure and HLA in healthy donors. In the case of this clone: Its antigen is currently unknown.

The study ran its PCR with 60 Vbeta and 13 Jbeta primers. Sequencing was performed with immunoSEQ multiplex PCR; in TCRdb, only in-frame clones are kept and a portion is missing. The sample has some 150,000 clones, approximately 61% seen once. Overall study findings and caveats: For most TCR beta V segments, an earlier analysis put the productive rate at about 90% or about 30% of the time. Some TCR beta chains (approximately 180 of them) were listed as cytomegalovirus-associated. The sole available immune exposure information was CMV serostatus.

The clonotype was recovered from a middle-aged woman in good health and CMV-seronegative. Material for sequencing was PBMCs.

CDR3 residues: CASSLEGGDTQYF. The CDR3 DNA reads as TGTGCCAGCAGTTTAGAGGGTGGGGATACGCAGTATTTT. The J gene is TRBJ2-3, the V gene TRBV27; D might be TRBD2 (5 bases). CDR1 and CDR2 from the germline V gene are MNHEY and SMNVEV (reference sequence). This CDR3 region has 13 residues. The ends were cut back, 2 bases at V and 6 bases at J, with 9 bases in the middle.